This is a list of T cell receptor beta chains from one sample in a study of T cells in localized non-small cell lung cancer. TCRdb's copy holds only in-frame clones and misses some; the assay was immunoSEQ multiplex PCR. The table has a few thousand clones, approximately 40% seen once; the top ten hold around 6.5%. Here the sequenced sample was lung tumor tissue, taken before any cancer treatment. These receptors came from a female donor older than 55 with stage I lung adenocarcinoma. The CDR3 runs from the conserved cysteine through the conserved F or W. Each record gives: D gene, clone size, J gene, V gene, CDR3 DNA, CDR3 protein. A D gene is named only where the DNA matches it firmly. Clone size is stated in some rows and not others, as once, few, many or a class when expanded.

D: -; size: -; J: TRBJ2-7; V: TRBV9; DNA: TGTGCCAGCAGCGTAGACGGGGGCTCCTACGAGCAGTACTTC; CDR3: CASSVDGGSYEQYF
D: TRBD2; size: -; J: TRBJ2-1; V: TRBV29-1; DNA: TGCAGCCTTCTGGGACTAGCGGGAGTTGAGCAGTTCTTC; CDR3: CSLLGLAGVEQFF
D: -; size: few; J: TRBJ2-2; V: TRBV6-8; DNA: TGTGCCAGCAGTGACGGACAGACAACCGGGGAGCTGTTTTTT; CDR3: CASSDGQTTGELFF
D: -; size: -; J: TRBJ2-5; V: TRBV19; DNA: TGTGCCAGTAGTAGGACCCACAGCGGGGAGACCCAGTACTTC; CDR3: CASSRTHSGETQYF
D: -; size: few; J: TRBJ2-2; V: TRBV7-5; DNA: TGTGCCAGCAGCTCTAAAGCGGGAGTCAACACCGGGGAGCTGTTTTTT; CDR3: CASSSKAGVNTGELFF
D: -; size: -; J: TRBJ2-2; V: TRBV28; DNA: TGTGCCAGCAGCCCCGTTTCAGGGGCGGGAGAGACCGGGGAGCTGTTTTTT; CDR3: CASSPVSGAGETGELFF
D: -; size: once; J: TRBJ2-1; V: TRBV10-1; DNA: TGCGCCAGCAGTGACTATTCCTACAATGAGCAGTTCTTC; CDR3: CASSDYSYNEQFF
D: TRBD1; size: -; J: TRBJ1-1; V: TRBV6-8; DNA: TGTGCCATGCAAGGGGACAGGGAGAACACTGAAGCTTTCTTT; CDR3: CAMQGDRENTEAFF
D: -; size: few; J: TRBJ1-1; V: TRBV6-1; DNA: TGTGCCAGCAGTGAAGCTGTTGGACGCTGGAACACTGAAGCTTTCTTT; CDR3: CASSEAVGRWNTEAFF
D: -; size: -; J: TRBJ2-4; V: TRBV5-1; DNA: TGCGCCAGCAGCTTGGATACAGCCATCCCGGGAGATCGGTACTTC; CDR3: CASSLDTAIPGDRYF
D: -; size: -; J: TRBJ2-5; V: TRBV10-2; DNA: TGCGCCAGCAAAAAGGGACTTGGGGTCGTAGAGACCCAGTACTTC; CDR3: CASKKGLGVVETQYF
D: -; size: few; J: TRBJ2-7; V: TRBV19; DNA: TGTGCCAGTAGTAACAGCTTCTCCTACGAGCAGTACTTC; CDR3: CASSNSFSYEQYF
D: -; size: -; J: TRBJ1-4; V: TRBV15; DNA: TGTGCCACCAGGGACGGCGCAACTAATGAAAAACTGTTTTTT; CDR3: CATRDGATNEKLFF
D: -; size: once; J: TRBJ2-7; V: TRBV5-1; DNA: TGCGCCAGCAGCAATAGAGATATGAACTACGAGCAGTACTTC; CDR3: CASSNRDMNYEQYF
D: -; size: -; J: TRBJ1-2; V: TRBV10-2; DNA: TGCGCCAGCAGTCCAGGGCCTCACTATGGCTACACCTTC; CDR3: CASSPGPHYGYTF
D: -; size: -; J: TRBJ1-2; V: TRBV6-8; DNA: TGTGCCAGCAGTCCTTCCGGGACCCGCTATGGCTACACCTTC; CDR3: CASSPSGTRYGYTF
D: -; size: -; J: TRBJ2-7; V: TRBV30; DNA: TGTGCCTGGAGCCTCTGGGGTGCCGAGCAGTACTTC; CDR3: CAWSLWGAEQYF
D: -; size: -; J: TRBJ2-7; V: TRBV11-3; DNA: TGTGCCAGCAGCCCGATGGGTGGCTCCTACGAGCAGTACTTC; CDR3: CASSPMGGSYEQYF
D: TRBD1; size: once; J: TRBJ1-3; V: TRBV18; DNA: TGTGCCAGCTCGCGCCTCGACAGGGGGGCTGGAAACACCATATATTTT; CDR3: CASSRLDRGAGNTIYF
D: -; size: -; J: TRBJ1-4; V: TRBV30; DNA: TGTGCCTGGAGTGGAAAATACGGGAAACTGTTTTTT; CDR3: CAWSGKYGKLFF
D: -; size: -; J: TRBJ1-4; V: TRBV30; DNA: TGTGCCTGGAGGTACTCAGATTTGGATGAAAAACTGTTTTTT; CDR3: CAWRYSDLDEKLFF
D: -; size: -; J: TRBJ2-3; V: TRBV30; DNA: TGTGCCTGGGACCCGGGGGCCGGCACAGATACGCAGTATTTT; CDR3: CAWDPGAGTDTQYF
D: -; size: -; J: TRBJ1-4; V: TRBV6-8; DNA: TGTGCCAGCAGTCTGACAGGAGGGAATGAAAAACTGTTTTTT; CDR3: CASSLTGGNEKLFF
D: -; size: few; J: TRBJ2-7; V: TRBV11-3; DNA: TGTGCCAGCAGCTTAGGGGCAGGGGCAAGCTACGAGCAGTACTTC; CDR3: CASSLGAGASYEQYF
D: TRBD2; size: few; J: TRBJ2-1; V: TRBV6-8; DNA: TGTGCCAGCAGTTTACTAGCGGAGGGCTCCTACAATGAGCAGTTCTTC; CDR3: CASSLLAEGSYNEQFF
D: TRBD1; size: few; J: TRBJ1-5; V: TRBV6-8; DNA: TGTGCCAGCAGCTATGGACAGGGTGGTCTGCCCCAGCATTTT; CDR3: CASSYGQGGLPQHF
D: -; size: -; J: TRBJ2-5; V: TRBV5-1; DNA: TGCGCCAGCAGCACCAGGGTCTCTGGCGAGACCCAGTACTTC; CDR3: CASSTRVSGETQYF
D: -; size: -; J: TRBJ2-3; V: TRBV11-3; DNA: TGTGCCAGCAGCTTAATAGGGGTTAGCACAGATACGCAGTATTTT; CDR3: CASSLIGVSTDTQYF
D: -; size: -; J: TRBJ2-7; V: TRBV28; DNA: TGTGCCAGCAGTGACAGGATGGATTACGAGCAGTACTTC; CDR3: CASSDRMDYEQYF
D: TRBD1; size: -; J: TRBJ1-2; V: TRBV9; DNA: TGTGCCAGCAGCCTAACAGGGGGACAGAGTTACTATGGCTACACCTTC; CDR3: CASSLTGGQSYYGYTF
D: -; size: few; J: TRBJ1-4; V: TRBV11-3; DNA: TGTGCCAGCAGCTTACTGGGCGAGTTGTCTAATGAAAAACTGTTTTTT; CDR3: CASSLLGELSNEKLFF
D: -; size: -; J: TRBJ2-7; V: TRBV19; DNA: TGTGCCAGTAGTCTCAGACTAGAGAGCGAGCAGTACTTC; CDR3: CASSLRLESEQYF
D: -; size: -; J: TRBJ2-3; V: TRBV14; DNA: TGTGCCAGCAGCCAATGGGAGGTGTCTAGCACAGATACGCAGTATTTT; CDR3: CASSQWEVSSTDTQYF
D: TRBD2; size: large; J: TRBJ2-3; V: TRBV6-8; DNA: TGTGCCAGCAGTGTGAGCGGGAGCGGAGATACGCAGTATTTT; CDR3: CASSVSGSGDTQYF
D: -; size: -; J: TRBJ1-5; V: TRBV23-1; DNA: TGCGCCAGCAGCCTCTATTATAGCAATCAGCCCCAGCATTTT; CDR3: CASSLYYSNQPQHF
D: TRBD1; size: -; J: TRBJ1-5; V: TRBV5-1; DNA: TGCGCCAGCAGCCCACAGACAGGGAGCAATCAGCCCCAGCATTTT; CDR3: CASSPQTGSNQPQHF
D: -; size: -; J: TRBJ1-2; V: TRBV14; DNA: TGTGCCAGCAGCCAAGCAAGTAGTGGCTACACCTTC; CDR3: CASSQASSGYTF
D: TRBD2; size: -; J: TRBJ2-1; V: TRBV15; DNA: TGTGCCAGCAGCCAAGCTCTAGCGGGAGGTCAGGGGGAGCAGTTCTTC; CDR3: CASSQALAGGQGEQFF
D: -; size: -; J: TRBJ1-2; V: TRBV28; DNA: TGTGCCAGCAGCAGACGGTGGGAGGGCGGCTACACCTTC; CDR3: CASSRRWEGGYTF
D: TRBD2; size: medium-sized; J: TRBJ2-1; V: TRBV11-3; DNA: TGTGCCAGCAGCTTTCTAGCGGGCTCCTACAATGAGCAGTTCTTC; CDR3: CASSFLAGSYNEQFF
D: -; size: -; J: TRBJ1-1; V: TRBV19; DNA: TGTGCCAGTAGTATAGGACAAGGGTACCCTGAAGCTTTCTTT; CDR3: CASSIGQGYPEAFF
D: TRBD1; size: once; J: TRBJ1-1; V: TRBV19; DNA: TGTGCCAGTAGTTCCAGGGGGGGCGGCACTGAAGCTTTCTTT; CDR3: CASSSRGGGTEAFF
D: TRBD1; size: -; J: TRBJ1-5; V: TRBV25-1; DNA: TGTGCCAGCAGTGATTGGGACAGGGTGGATCAGCCCCAGCATTTT; CDR3: CASSDWDRVDQPQHF
D: TRBD2; size: -; J: TRBJ2-1; V: TRBV27; DNA: TGTGCCAGCAGTTTACTAGCGGGAGGCAATGAGCAGTTCTTC; CDR3: CASSLLAGGNEQFF
D: TRBD2; size: -; J: TRBJ2-7; V: TRBV29-1; DNA: TGCAGCGCTTATGCCCCCGGGACAGGCGGACTAGCGGGATCCTTCTCCTACGAGCAGTACTTC; CDR3: CSAYAPGTGGLAGSFSYEQYF
D: -; size: -; J: TRBJ2-1; V: TRBV28; DNA: TGTGCCAGCAGTCAACCGGGACTTACCCACAATGAGCAGTTCTTC; CDR3: CASSQPGLTHNEQFF
D: -; size: few; J: TRBJ1-1; V: TRBV9; DNA: TGTGCCAGCAGCGTAGGGCCAGGGAACACTGAAGCTTTCTTT; CDR3: CASSVGPGNTEAFF
D: TRBD2; size: -; J: TRBJ2-5; V: TRBV19; DNA: TGTGCCAGTAGTATGTATCTAGCGGGCGGCTGGGAGCAAGAGACCCAGTACTTC; CDR3: CASSMYLAGGWEQETQYF
D: -; size: few; J: TRBJ1-1; V: TRBV6-8; DNA: TGTGCCAGCAGTGGAGCTTTGGGGGGCCGGACTGAAGCTTTCTTT; CDR3: CASSGALGGRTEAFF
D: TRBD1; size: -; J: TRBJ1-2; V: TRBV28; DNA: TGTGCCAGCAGTACAGGGGGCGCCCGGTATGGCTACACCTTC; CDR3: CASSTGGARYGYTF
D: -; size: few; J: TRBJ1-3; V: TRBV30; DNA: TGTGCCTGGAGTAGCAGCAGGCACTTCGGAAACACCATATATTTT; CDR3: CAWSSSRHFGNTIYF
D: -; size: -; J: TRBJ2-2; V: TRBV18; DNA: TGTGCCAGCTCATCCCGGACCCAGCACGGGGAGCTGTTTTTT; CDR3: CASSSRTQHGELFF
D: TRBD2; size: large; J: TRBJ2-1; V: TRBV9; DNA: TGTGCCAGCAGCGTAGGCTCTAGCGGATCCTACAATGAGCAGTTCTTC; CDR3: CASSVGSSGSYNEQFF